This TCR beta chain derives from a study of neurological immune-mediated disorders (dated by TCRdb to between 2018 and 2021). For the study in its entirety: Among the approximately 35 multiple sclerosis patients, around 30 had relapsing-remitting MS and 3 had secondary progressive MS. Using UMI-based sequencing, the study compared peripheral blood TCR-beta repertoires from patients with HTLV-I-associated myelopathy (HAM/TSP), patients with multiple sclerosis, and healthy controls. The roughly 110 TCR-beta libraries covered PBMC samples along with longitudinal samples, technical triplicates, and paired sorted CD4+ and CD8+ T-cell subsets. Longitudinal HAM/TSP and healthy donors were sampled at 3 time-points each (about 3-40 month intervals). The cohort was made up of 65 to 75 subjects, consisting of 15 or so HAM/TSP patients, some 35 multiple sclerosis patients and 20 healthy controls. Results the study describes overall, beyond this receptor: No identical CDR3 amino acid sequences were shared among expanded clones across subjects, suggesting private TCR-beta repertoires in all groups. Phylogenetic analysis grouped repertoires from 18 of 34 MS patients into a cluster of related CDR3 sequences, suggesting a possible repertoire-level signature. No association of the MS cluster with clinical or MRI features was observed, and the need for larger cohorts was stated by the authors. TCR clonal expansion was greatest in HAM/TSP patients and smallest in MS patients, who ranked below even healthy controls.

According to the study, the label for this sample's time point signals: longitudinal time-point 3. Unsorted PBMC libraries were generated from 2 million PBMCs stored in RNAlater at -80 °C until RNA extraction. The multiple sclerosis patients were enrolled in a US clinical protocol that evaluated disease progression with magnetic resonance imaging. PBMCs were separated from peripheral blood using Ficoll-Hypaque density gradient centrifugation and then cryopreserved in liquid nitrogen. This clonotype was seen a few times. What this receptor recognizes is not known. No clone much larger than this one lies a single base away; base qualities are absent. cDNA was synthesized by template-switch 5'RACE using a primer carrying a 10-nucleotide random unique molecular identifier by which each TCR transcript was tagged. Over 180 million TCR-beta sequences, covering 15-18 subjects, were produced in each sequencing run. The RNeasy kit was used for extraction of total RNA. The KAPA Real-time Library Amplification kit was used to amplify TCR-beta VDJ regions with primers targeting the TCR constant region and the 5'RACE anchor. A first PCR added sample indexes and Illumina adaptors, after which a second PCR increased the library yield. After Ampure bead purification, the TCR product of roughly 650 bp was size-selected on a 2% E-gel SizeSelection system. Library quality was checked on a Bioanalyzer, concentration was measured with Qubit, and libraries were quantified with the Kapa Library Quantification kit before pooling. An Illumina HiSeq 2500 was used to sequence the libraries paired-end at 2 x 150 bp. To increase sequence diversity, roughly 24-32% phiX was spiked into each library pool. Processing in the source paper ran as follows. Quality-filtered reads were processed with the UMI-based MiGEC pipeline, and over 85% of raw TCR sequences were removed by the MiGEC pipeline during error correction. VDJ genes were aligned to IMGT germline references, and clonotypes were defined by unique CDR3 amino acid sequence plus V-J genes. Clonal expansion, Shannon diversity and CDR3 relatedness (CalcPairwiseDistances, ClusterSamples) were evaluated with VDJtools, and phylogenetic trees were built with CLCbio workbench. Expanded clones were defined as having at least 8 unique UMIs, based on coefficient-of-variation modelling across technical triplicates. TCRdb took the public reads, trimmed them with fastp at Q25, ran MiXCR for clone calling and kept in-frame beta chains. For every CDR3 protein sequence, its rows merge into one entry that carries the most common genes and DNA. The V and J calls were not made by the authors but by TCRdb's processing. This sample comprises about 80,000 distinct CDR3 sequences, about 4% of them detected only once. Of the sample, approximately 5.4% is held by the ten largest clones.

This sequence was found in an older woman with multiple sclerosis. The sequencing input was PBMCs.

The sequenced DNA is TGCGCCAGCAGTGGCCAGGGGACCATCGGGGAGCTGTTTTTT. Its coded protein is CASSGQGTIGELFF. The chain uses TRBV10-1 and TRBJ2-2; perhaps TRBD1 is the D gene, with 6 bases matching. Looking up the germline V gene (reference sequence) yields CDR1 WNHNN and CDR2 SYGVQD. Trimming costs V 4 bases and J 7 bases, and their ends lie 13 bases apart. The CDR3 measures 14 amino acids from cysteine to phenylalanine. Only CDR3 DNA remains: 42 bases, in frame from the first base.